This T cell receptor (beta chain) was sequenced during a study of T cells in Graves' hyperthyroidism and ophthalmopathy (dated by TCRdb to 2018 to 2020). About the study as a whole: Peripheral blood samples were taken at initial diagnosis, before any treatment was given. TCR V-J signatures able to tell the groups apart were searched for in a discovery cohort of some 100 patients, of whom 40 to 45 had Graves' ophthalmopathy and roughly 58 had stable Graves' hyperthyroidism. Whether ophthalmopathy could be predicted prospectively was tested in an independent validation cohort made up of roughly 19 hyperthyroidism patients plus 17 patients who later progressed to ophthalmopathy. The approximately 100 discovery patients were randomly split 7:3 into training and test sets. Thyroid tissue and blood T-cell repertoires from about six Graves' hyperthyroidism patients were also compared in the study. Once sampling was done, hyperthyroidism patients were given methimazole at a starting dose of 30 mg daily, whereas ophthalmopathy patients were given high-dose intravenous methylprednisolone. The paper describes TCR Vbeta CDR3 sequencing of some 130 peripheral blood samples, made up of 43 ophthalmopathy patients, approximately 76 hyperthyroidism patients and 17 progressor patients.

This clonotype was seen at least ten times. Its antigen is currently not known. The input lacks base qualities; no much larger clone sits a single base away. The CDR3 contains 14 residues, cysteine and phenylalanine counted. Of all the DNA, just the CDR3 is kept, 42 bases in frame from base 1. CDR1 LNHDA and CDR2 SQIVND were looked up in the germline V gene (reference sequence). Cut back by 0 bases and 6 bases, the V and J ends lie 11 bases apart. A patient counted as having stable Graves' hyperthyroidism if no progression to ophthalmopathy occurred over 18 months of follow-up. Hyperthyroidism patients were newly diagnosed, had a disease duration of under 2 months, and were aged 18 to 65 years. Exclusion was applied to patients with uncontrolled infections, other autoimmune diseases, pregnancy or lactation. Diagnoses were based on clinical symptoms, serum thyroxine and TRAb, thyroid ultrasound and orbital computed tomography. PBMCs were isolated from 7.5 to 10 ml of fresh peripheral blood by Ficoll-Paque density gradient centrifugation. Trizol reagent was used to extract total RNA, and RNA quality was then checked on an Agilent 2100 Bioanalyzer.

The full study reports these points: In validation, progression to ophthalmopathy was predicted by the model with around 70% sensitivity and about 72% specificity, a median of approximately 6.5 months before onset. Most expanded thyroid clonotypes (frequency above 0.001) were also found in blood, which suggests that blood repertoires may mirror thyroid immune responses. No statistical method was used to set the sample size in advance, and investigators knew the group allocation. In cross-validation, a model built on a 13 V-J signature told ophthalmopathy apart from stable hyperthyroidism with less than 90% sensitivity and about 81% specificity, and in testing the same model reached 80%/75%.

The TCR beta CDR3 regions were amplified from RNA transcripts. The TCR CDR3 was subjected to a first round of RT-PCR using the HTBI primer set and the Qiagen OneStep RT-PCR kit. A second multiplex PCR round built the libraries, followed by size selection and purification. Libraries were sequenced paired-end with 100 bp reads on an Illumina HiSeq2000. Per the source publication's procedure: SOAPnuke was used to process the raw data, removing reads that contained adapters or uncalled bases, had a mean Phred below 15, or lacked an exact match to the constant primer or identifier. COPE v1.2.5 was used to merge high-quality paired reads, and clonotypes were defined as unique nucleotide sequences. MiTCR v1.1 was used to align clonotypes to the IMGT TRBV, TRBD and TRBJ reference segments. The analysis was restricted to V-J combinations with a frequency above 0.0001, which together covered 99.2% of the repertoires. The TCS score was defined as F50 (clonal expansion) divided by E x V (chaos), with BLOSUM62-based TCRdist calculated between CDR3 peptides within each V-J. Welch's t-statistics and random forest reduced 450 to 600 V-J features to fewer than 15, which were used in a naive Bayes classifier (R e1071). The similarity between thyroid and blood repertoires was quantified using the Morisita-Horn index. TCRdb's own reprocessing of the public reads used fastp at Q25 and MiXCR and kept productive beta chains. Each CDR3 protein gets just one entry, which takes the most common genes and DNA from the rows behind it. The V and J calls and clone size are TCRdb's, not the authors'. The sample yields over 700,000 distinct CDR3 sequences; over 35% were counted once. In total, the top ten clones hold 8% to 9% of the sample.

What was sequenced was blood. The TCR was taken from a man younger than 35 with Graves' hyperthyroidism. The chain links TRBV19 with TRBJ1-1; the D segment cannot be called with confidence. The base sequence is TGTGCCAGTAGTATAGACCGGCCTAGGGCTGAAGCTTTCTTT. Its amino acids are CASSIDRPRAEAFF.